This T cell receptor beta chain appears in the sequencing data of a study of cytomegalovirus exposure and HLA in healthy donors. In the PCR, 60 Vbeta and 13 Jbeta primers were used. TCRdb's table, derived via immunoSEQ multiplex PCR, lists solely in-frame clones and lacks some. The sample gives under 110,000 clones, roughly three quarters of which show up once; about 4% is in the top ten. Whole-study findings and limits: Despite most TCR sequences being rare, some public TCRs occurred in many donors. The study carried out a later analysis of TCR beta sequences. It associated 16,951 of them with specific HLA alleles at a false discovery rate of 0.05. CMV serostatus was the sole immune exposure information available.

Among the donors, all were healthy bone marrow donors. To note about this clone: The antigen is unknown.

Between the trimmed V and J ends, which lost 1 base and 6 bases, there was a span of 5 bases. The CDR3 is 12 amino acids. Germline V gene sequence: CDR1 SGHNT, CDR2 YYREEE (reference sequence). The material sequenced was PBMCs. The rearrangement joins TRBV5-4 to TRBJ2-1; D is unclear. This clonotype was obtained from a man aged 40-49 years in good health and CMV-seronegative. CDR3: CASSLSTNEQFF. In DNA, the CDR3 is TGTGCCAGCAGCTTGAGCACCAATGAGCAGTTCTTC.